This section outlines one T cell receptor (beta chain) sequence together with its context. The antigen is not known. The data stem from a study of shared clonotypes between healthy human individuals. Study summary: For every donor, three CD4 naive, three CD4 memory, two CD8 naive and one CD8 memory plates were used. Findings and limits, study-wide: In contrast to clonotypes shared by all four donors, non-shared clonotypes had lower generation probabilities.

V gave up 4 bases and J gave up 9 bases, with 16 bases separating them. CDR1 is SGHRS, CDR2 YFSETQ, per germline. The CDR3 loop spans 13 amino acids. Memory CD4+ cells were the fraction left after CD45RA+ naive selection. Sequencing was at deep level. TCRdb's copy holds only in-frame clones and misses some; the assay was immunoSEQ multiplex PCR. Among some 1 million clones listed, around four fifths were seen once. The specimen was memory CD4+ T cells sorted from blood. As for subset: CD45RA-negative fraction. The rearrangement uses TRBV5-1 and TRBJ2-5; D is uncertain. The clonotype originates from a man aged 18 to 30 in good health. The CDR3 DNA reads TGCGCCAGCAGCCCCGCGCTCTCTGGGGCCCAGTACTTC. This translates into CASSPALSGAQYF. Together with reference TRBV5-1 and TRBJ2-5, the CDR3 gives the full variable domain: KAGVTQTPRYLIKTRGQQVTLSCSPISGHRSVSWYQQTPGQGLQFLFEYFSETQRNKGNFPGRFSGRQFSNSRSEMNVSTLELGDSALYLCASSPALSGAQYFGPGTRLLVL.